These 5 T cell receptor beta chains originate from one sample sequenced in a study of CXCR3-negative and CXCR3-positive naive CD8 T cells. Through 5' RACE with UMI labels, the TRB cDNA libraries were prepared. From the 5' RACE reads, TCRdb lists one entry per CDR3 protein and no DNA. Found here are roughly 89,000 distinct CDR3 sequences; the top ten clones hold approximately 0.99%. The sample taken for sequencing was naive CXCR3- CD8+ T cells from blood. This sample's subset: CD45RO-CCR7+CD27+CD95- naive CD8+ T cells lacking CXCR3 (TNR3-). Every receptor here comes from a human donor in good health. Some clones in this sample may be carry-over from other donors' samples.

The chain has TRBV9 and TRBJ1-3. The CDR3 has 14 amino acids. Germline V gene data show CDR1 as SGDLS and CDR2 as YYNGEE. The chain's CDR3 is CASSDGVSGNTIYF.

This sequence joins TRBV12-3 or TRBV12-4 and TRBJ2-5; there is no DNA to check the TCRdb D call of TRBD1. This CDR3 has 13 residues. The CDR3 spells CASSGTYQETQYF.

V gene TRBV28 combines with J gene TRBJ2-2. Germline values: CDR1 MDHEN, CDR2 SYDVKM. The CDR3 sequence is 15 residues long. The CDR3: CASSFTWENTGELFF.

V is TRBV20-1 and J is TRBJ1-2; TCRdb designates TRBD1, a call that cannot be tested without DNA. The CDR3 is 17 amino acids. Germline lookup yields CDR1 DFQATT and CDR2 SNEGSKA (reference sequence). The CDR3 protein is CSAPVVGRGLTNYGYTF.

CDR3 amino acids: CSARDGPNTGELFF. The genes are TRBV20-1 and TRBJ2-2. The CDR3 length is 14 residues. The V gene's germline CDR1 is DFQATT and CDR2 SNEGSKA (reference sequence).